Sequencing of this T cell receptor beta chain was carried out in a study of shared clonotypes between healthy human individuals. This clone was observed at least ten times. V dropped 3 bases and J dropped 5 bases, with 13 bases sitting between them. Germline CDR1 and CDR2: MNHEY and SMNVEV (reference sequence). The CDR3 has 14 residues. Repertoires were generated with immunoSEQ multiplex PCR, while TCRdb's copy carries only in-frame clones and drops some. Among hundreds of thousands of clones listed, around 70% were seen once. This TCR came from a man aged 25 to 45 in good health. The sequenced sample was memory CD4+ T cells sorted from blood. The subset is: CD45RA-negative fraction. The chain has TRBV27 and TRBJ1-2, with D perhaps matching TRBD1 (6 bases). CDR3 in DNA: TGTGCCAGCAGTTTGTCAGGGGTGGGGTATGGCTACACCTTC. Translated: CASSLSGVGYGYTF.